This T cell receptor beta chain is drawn from a study of radiation and T cells in renal cell carcinoma. Time point meaning: baseline pretreatment blood. Treatment defined: 15 Gy SBRT to primary tumor, nephrectomy 4 weeks later. This renal cell carcinoma was of the clear cell type. Measured with immunoSEQ multiplex PCR; TCRdb has only the in-frame clones, and not every one. The table includes some 100,000 clones, over 75% detected once. Looked up from germline, CDR1 is SGHVS and CDR2 is FQNEAQ. The length of the CDR3 is 14 residues. Unmatched junction bases numbered 7, after V lost 4 bases and J lost 6 bases. This clone was picked up many times.

The rearrangement uses TRBV7-8 and TRBJ2-7; 9 bases align to TRBD1. The source of this sequence is a man aged 60 to 75 with renal cell carcinoma. Sequences were derived from blood, sampled from a patient whose treatment included radiotherapy and nephrectomy. CDR3 in amino acids: CASSWDRAASEQYF. The CDR3 coding sequence is TGTGCCAGCAGCTGGGACAGGGCCGCGAGCGAGCAGTACTTC.